A single sample gave rise to the 2 T cell receptor beta chains below, sequenced in a study of CD8+ T cells in alopecia areata. The sequencing template was cDNA reverse transcribed from extracted RNA. Generated by immunoSEQ multiplex PCR, the TCRdb table keeps only in-frame clones and is missing some. The profile shows more than 110,000 clones, roughly 82% of them singletons. The treatment was: oral pan-JAK inhibitor, 5-10 mg twice daily. The sequencing used CD8+ T cells sorted from blood, collected at week 4, from a patient treated with tofacitinib. The source is a human donor with alopecia areata.

The chain joins TRBV7-8 to TRBJ2-5; D tentatively reads TRBD1 or TRBD2 (5 bases each). Germline assignment: CDR1 SGHVS and CDR2 FQNEAQ. The CDR3 totals 14 residues. V lost 2 bases and J lost 4, with 11 bases in between. The CDR3 sequence is CASSLTARGETQYF. The CDR3 nucleotides read TGTGCCAGCAGCTTAACCGCGAGGGGAGAGACCCAGTACTTC.

The V call is TRBV30, the J call TRBJ1-2; the D is unclear. Germline V CDR1 and CDR2: GTSNPN, SVGIG (reference sequence). This CDR3 is built from 14 residues. Trimming took 0 bases from V and 4 from J, leaving 12 bases between them. CDR3 loop: CAWSVPGLTYGYTF. The CDR3 DNA sequence: TGTGCCTGGAGTGTACCAGGACTCACCTATGGCTACACCTTC.